This record concerns one TCR beta chain sequence. The target antigen is unknown. CDR1 SNHLY and CDR2 FYNNEI come from the germline V gene. Deletions cut 6 bases from V and 6 bases from J, with 11 bases between. The CDR3 is made up of 12 amino acids. The data were obtained in a study of graft-versus-host responses after intestinal transplantation. Study-wide results and limits: Recipient bone marrow held GvH clones, some seen earlier in ileum or blood. The study associated peak circulating GvH clone levels with early post-transplant HvG declines.

Clones were read by immunoSEQ multiplex PCR, and TCRdb kept only the in-frame ones, dropping some. The profile covers around 71,000 clones, with roughly 89% appearing a single time and 6.5% to 8% taken by the ten largest. This TCR was sampled from a human patient who received an intestinal transplant, so some T cells may come from the graft donor. This specimen was bone marrow, taken less than 750 days after intestinal transplantation. The chain employs TRBV2 and TRBJ1-2; perhaps TRBD1 as D (6 bases). CDR3 coding DNA: TGTGCCAGCAGCGCTCAGGGGCATGGCTACACCTTC. This encodes CASSAQGHGYTF.